This T cell receptor (beta chain) was sequenced in a study of blood T cell repertoires in COVID-19. Original processing notes: Researchers report that nucleated cell counts were estimated from reference gene primer amplification. This table comes from immunoSEQ multiplex PCR, and its TCRdb copy is limited to in-frame clones, with some not included. V, J and clone size are taken as reported in that table, and D and trimming were inferred from the DNA itself. Of some 400,000 clones in the sample, just under 90% were seen once. This CDR3 has 13 amino acids. Looked up from germline, CDR1 is SGHNT and CDR2 is YENEEA. Unmatched junction bases numbered 12, after V lost 5 bases and J lost 12 bases. Participants were placed into cohorts based on the clinical history they reported. Two negative PCRs, clearance, or symptom resolution characterized the recovered Cohort 3 donors.

The TCR sequence derives from a woman aged 30 to 39 who had recovered from COVID-19. The specimen was PBMCs or T cells enriched from blood (not recorded which). The genes are TRBV11-3 and TRBJ1-1; 7 bases agree with TRBD1. CDR3 protein: CASSLGTGDTSFF. CDR3 coding DNA: TGTGCCAGCAGCCTAGGAACAGGGGACACCTCTTTCTTT. Variable domain in full (rest from reference TRBV11-3 and TRBJ1-1): EAGVVQSPRYKIIEKKQPVAFWCNPISGHNTLYWYLQNLGQGPELLIRYENEEAVDDSQLPKDRFSAERLKGVDSTLKIQPAELGDSAVYLCASSLGTGDTSFFGQGTRLTVV.